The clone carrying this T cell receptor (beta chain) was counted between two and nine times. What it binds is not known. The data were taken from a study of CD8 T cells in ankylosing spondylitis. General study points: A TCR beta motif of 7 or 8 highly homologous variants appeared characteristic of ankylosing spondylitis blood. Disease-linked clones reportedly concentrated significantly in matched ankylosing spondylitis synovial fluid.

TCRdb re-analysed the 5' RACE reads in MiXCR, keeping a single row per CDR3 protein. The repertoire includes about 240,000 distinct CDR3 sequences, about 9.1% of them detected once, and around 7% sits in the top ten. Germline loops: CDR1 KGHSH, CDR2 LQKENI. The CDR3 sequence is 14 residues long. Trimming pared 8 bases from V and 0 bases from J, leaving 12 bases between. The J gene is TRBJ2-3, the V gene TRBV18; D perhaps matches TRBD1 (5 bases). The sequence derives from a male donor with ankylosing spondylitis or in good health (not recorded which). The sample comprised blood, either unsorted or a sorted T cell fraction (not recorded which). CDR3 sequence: CASVQGSSTDTQYF. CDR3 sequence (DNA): TGTGCCAGCGTGCAGGGATCGAGCACAGATACGCAGTATTTT.